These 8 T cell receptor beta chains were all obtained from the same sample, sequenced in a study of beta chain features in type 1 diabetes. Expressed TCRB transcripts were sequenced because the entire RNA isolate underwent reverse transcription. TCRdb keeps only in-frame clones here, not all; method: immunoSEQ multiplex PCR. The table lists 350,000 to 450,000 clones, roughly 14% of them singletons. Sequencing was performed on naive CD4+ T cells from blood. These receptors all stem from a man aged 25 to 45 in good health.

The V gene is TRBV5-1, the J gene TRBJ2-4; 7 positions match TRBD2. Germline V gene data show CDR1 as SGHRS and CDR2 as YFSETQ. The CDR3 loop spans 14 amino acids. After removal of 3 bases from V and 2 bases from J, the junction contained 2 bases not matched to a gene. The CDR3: CASSSGGTKNIQYF. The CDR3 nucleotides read TGCGCCAGCAGCTCCGGGGGGACCAAAAACATTCAGTACTTC. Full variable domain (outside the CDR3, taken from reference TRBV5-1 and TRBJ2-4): KAGVTQTPRYLIKTRGQQVTLSCSPISGHRSVSWYQQTPGQGLQFLFEYFSETQRNKGNFPGRFSGRQFSNSRSEMNVSTLELGDSALYLCASSSGGTKNIQYFGAGTRLSVL.

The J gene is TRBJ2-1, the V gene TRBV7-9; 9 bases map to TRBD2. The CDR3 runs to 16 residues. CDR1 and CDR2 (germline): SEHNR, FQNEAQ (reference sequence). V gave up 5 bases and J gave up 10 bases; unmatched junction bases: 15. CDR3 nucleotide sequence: TGTGCCAGCAGCCGCCCTTTTGGGCGGGAGGGCCGAGAGCAGTTCTTC. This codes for CASSRPFGREGREQFF. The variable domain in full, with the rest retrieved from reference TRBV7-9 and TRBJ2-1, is DTGVSQNPRHKITKRGQNVTFRCDPISEHNRLYWYRQTLGQGPEFLTYFQNEAQLEKSRLLSDRFSAERPKGSFSTLEIQRTEQGDSAMYLCASSRPFGREGREQFFGPGTRLTVL.

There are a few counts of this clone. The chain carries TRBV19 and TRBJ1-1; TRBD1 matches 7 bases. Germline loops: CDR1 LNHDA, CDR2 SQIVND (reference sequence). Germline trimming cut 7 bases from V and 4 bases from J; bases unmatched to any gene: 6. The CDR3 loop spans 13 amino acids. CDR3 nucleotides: TGTGCCAGTACGACAGGGCGGAGCACTGAAGCTTTCTTT. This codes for CASTTGRSTEAFF.

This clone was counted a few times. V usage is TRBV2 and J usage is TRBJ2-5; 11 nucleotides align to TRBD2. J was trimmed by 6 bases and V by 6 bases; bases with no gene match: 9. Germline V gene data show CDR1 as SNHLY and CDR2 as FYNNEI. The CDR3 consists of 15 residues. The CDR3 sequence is CASSPGTSGGQTQYF. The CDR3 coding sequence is TGTGCCAGCAGCCCTGGAACTAGCGGGGGCCAGACCCAGTACTTC.

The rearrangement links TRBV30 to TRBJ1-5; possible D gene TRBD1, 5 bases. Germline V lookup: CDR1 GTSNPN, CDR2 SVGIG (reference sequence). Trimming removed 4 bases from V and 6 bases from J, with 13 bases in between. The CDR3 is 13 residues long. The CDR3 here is CAWTRDERQPQHF. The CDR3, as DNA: TGTGCCTGGACCAGGGATGAACGTCAGCCCCAGCATTTT.

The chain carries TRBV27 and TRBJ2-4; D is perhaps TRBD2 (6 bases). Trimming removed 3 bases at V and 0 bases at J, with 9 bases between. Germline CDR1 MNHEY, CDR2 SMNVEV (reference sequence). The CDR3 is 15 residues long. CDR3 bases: TGTGCCAGCAGTTTCGAGGGACTAGCCAAAAACATTCAGTACTTC. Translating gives CASSFEGLAKNIQYF.

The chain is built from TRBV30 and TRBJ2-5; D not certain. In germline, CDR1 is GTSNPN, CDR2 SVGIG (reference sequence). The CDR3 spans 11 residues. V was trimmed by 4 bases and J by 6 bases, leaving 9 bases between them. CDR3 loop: CAWTIGQTQYF. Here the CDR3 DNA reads TGTGCCTGGACTATCGGACAGACCCAGTACTTC.

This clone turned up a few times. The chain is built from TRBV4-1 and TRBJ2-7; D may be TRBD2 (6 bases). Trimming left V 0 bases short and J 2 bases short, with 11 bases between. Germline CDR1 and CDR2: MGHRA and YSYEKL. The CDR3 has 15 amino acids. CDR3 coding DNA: TGCGCCAGCAGCCAAGATGAGGGACTCCCCTACGAGCAGTACTTC. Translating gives CASSQDEGLPYEQYF.